This paragraph reports one TCR beta chain. This entry comes from a study of STAT5B mutations in CD4+ large granular lymphocyte leukemia. This CDR3 is 14 amino acids long. Looked up from germline, CDR1 is MNHEY and CDR2 is SMNVEV (reference sequence). V lost 5 bases and J 9 bases, leaving 17 bases between the germline ends. Libraries were prepared by immunoSEQ multiplex PCR; TCRdb keeps only in-frame clonotypes and omits some of them. Here the sample spans tens of thousands of clones, 82% being singletons. The V and J genes are TRBV27 and TRBJ1-5, with D possibly being TRBD1 (5 bases). The source material was CD4+ T cells from blood buffy coats. The source of this sequence is a human donor in good health. In DNA form, the CDR3 reads TGTGCCAGCAGTAGAGACAGATCCGGCCGGCCCCAGCATTTT. Protein: CASSRDRSGRPQHF.